This T cell receptor beta chain comes out of a study of blood T cell repertoires in COVID-19. Study context: The cDNA or gDNA used as material had been derived from T cells, B-cell-depleted T cells, or PBMCs.

As processed by the authors: Reference gene primers were amplified, and this amplification served to estimate nucleated cell counts. TCRdb's table, derived via immunoSEQ multiplex PCR, lists solely in-frame clones and lacks some. The DNA gave D and trimming, while V, J and clone size come from that table. Seen here are a few hundred thousand clones, 65% to 90% observed once, and the top ten hold around 12%. The CDR3 consists of 13 residues. V shed 5 bases and J shed 5 bases, with 13 bases lying between them. The germline gives CDR1 SEHNR, CDR2 FQNEAQ (reference sequence). This chain connects TRBV7-9 to TRBJ2-7, with D perhaps TRBD1 (5 bases). Sequencing was done on a sample of peripheral blood. This receptor was taken from a woman in her 70s with COVID-19, enrolled during active disease. DNA of the CDR3: TGTGCCAGCAGCGGCAACAGGATCAACGAGCAGTACTTC. Protein sequence: CASSGNRINEQYF.